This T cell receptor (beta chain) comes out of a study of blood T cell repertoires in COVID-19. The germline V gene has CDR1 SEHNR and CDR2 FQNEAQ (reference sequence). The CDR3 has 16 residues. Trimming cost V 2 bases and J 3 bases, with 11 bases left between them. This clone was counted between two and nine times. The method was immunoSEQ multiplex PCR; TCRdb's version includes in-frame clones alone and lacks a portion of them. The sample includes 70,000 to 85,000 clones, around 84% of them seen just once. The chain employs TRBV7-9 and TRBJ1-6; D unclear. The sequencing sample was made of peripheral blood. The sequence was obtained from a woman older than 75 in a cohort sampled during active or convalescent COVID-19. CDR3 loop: CASSLLAPDYNSPLHF. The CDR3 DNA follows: TGTGCCAGCAGCTTATTGGCCCCAGACTATAATTCACCCCTCCACTTT.